This is a list of T cell receptor beta chains from one sample in a study of CD4 T cells in relation to SARS-CoV-2 and coronaviruses. These receptors' antigens are unknown. Only in-frame clones appear in the TCRdb table, and some are missing; sequencing was by immunoSEQ multiplex PCR. The sample lists roughly 20,000 clones; roughly 77% were seen once. Sequencing was done on a sample of CD4+ T cells from PBMCs, cultured in vitro. These receptor sequences come from a human donor in good health. Each CDR3 is given with its conserved first and last residue. A D gene is named only where the DNA matches it firmly. Part of the rows lack a size; the others show once, few, many or a class for expanded clones.

size: .; D: .; J: TRBJ2-3; V: TRBV27; DNA: TGTGCCAGCAGTGATCAGGGTTCGGATACGCAGTATTTT; CDR3: CASSDQGSDTQYF
size: once; D: TRBD2; J: TRBJ2-1; V: TRBV5-1; DNA: TGCGCCAGCAGCTTACTAGCGGACTCCTACAATGAGCAGTTCTTC; CDR3: CASSLLADSYNEQFF
size: .; D: .; J: TRBJ2-3; V: TRBV13; DNA: TGTGCCAGCGCGGTTGGAGATACGCAGTATTTT; CDR3: CASAVGDTQYF
size: .; D: TRBD1; J: TRBJ2-5; V: TRBV28; DNA: TGTGCCAGCAGTTTAGGTGGGACAGGGGGTGAGACCCAGTACTTC; CDR3: CASSLGGTGGETQYF
size: .; D: TRBD2; J: TRBJ2-3; V: TRBV19; DNA: TGTGCCAGTAGTGCGGCGGGAGTGGGCACAGATACGCAGTATTTT; CDR3: CASSAAGVGTDTQYF
size: .; D: .; J: TRBJ1-2; V: TRBV12-3/TRBV12-4; DNA: TGTGCCAGCACCACAGGTTTTTATGGCTACACCTTC; CDR3: CASTTGFYGYTF
size: .; D: TRBD1; J: TRBJ1-4; V: TRBV7-8; DNA: TGTGCCAGCAGTTCGACAGGGTATGGGGAAAAACTGTTTTTT; CDR3: CASSSTGYGEKLFF
size: .; D: .; J: TRBJ1-4; V: TRBV4-3; DNA: TGCGCCAGCAGCCACCAGACAGCCGAGGGGGAAAAACTGTTTTTT; CDR3: CASSHQTAEGEKLFF
size: .; D: TRBD2; J: TRBJ2-1; V: TRBV7-3; DNA: TGTGCCAGCAGCTCAACGTGGGGGTCGGGAGGGGGGTCCAACAATGAGCAGTTCTTC; CDR3: CASSSTWGSGGGSNNEQFF
size: .; D: TRBD1; J: TRBJ2-5; V: TRBV18; DNA: TGTGCCAGCTCAACAGGACAGGAACGTCACCAGTACTTC; CDR3: CASSTGQERHQYF
size: .; D: .; J: TRBJ2-7; V: TRBV7-2; DNA: TGTGCCAGCAGCTTAGACGGGGGCTTATCCTACGAGCAGTACTTC; CDR3: CASSLDGGLSYEQYF
size: .; D: TRBD1; J: TRBJ1-6; V: TRBV19; DNA: TGTGCCAGTAGTTTGCAGGGGGTTAATTCACCCCTCCACTTT; CDR3: CASSLQGVNSPLHF
size: .; D: .; J: TRBJ2-7; V: TRBV2; DNA: TGTGCCAGCAGCGTGGGTGCCCACGAGCAGTACTTC; CDR3: CASSVGAHEQYF
size: .; D: .; J: TRBJ1-2; V: TRBV4-2; DNA: TGTGCCAGCAGCCAAGAGGTAGTGAACTATGGCTACACCTTC; CDR3: CASSQEVVNYGYTF
size: .; D: .; J: TRBJ1-1; V: TRBV10-2; DNA: TGCGCCAGCAGTGAGTCGGGGGGCAGGATGAACACTGAAGCTTTCTTT; CDR3: CASSESGGRMNTEAFF
size: .; D: .; J: TRBJ1-3; V: TRBV6-6; DNA: TGTGCCAGCATGGAGGAACAAGGCGGAAACACCATATATTTT; CDR3: CASMEEQGGNTIYF
size: few; D: .; J: TRBJ2-2; V: TRBV29-1; DNA: TGCAGCGTCGGACAGAACACCGGGGAGCTGTTTTTT; CDR3: CSVGQNTGELFF
size: .; D: TRBD1; J: TRBJ1-2; V: TRBV5-6; DNA: TGTGCCAGCAGCAGCGGGACAGGGGTTTACTATGGCTACACCTTC; CDR3: CASSSGTGVYYGYTF
size: .; D: TRBD1; J: TRBJ1-2; V: TRBV29-1; DNA: TGCAGCGTTGAGTGGACAGGGAATAACTATGGCTACACCTTC; CDR3: CSVEWTGNNYGYTF
size: .; D: TRBD1; J: TRBJ1-6; V: TRBV2; DNA: TGTGCCAGCAGTGAAGGTGTAGTGGGACAGGGGTATTCACCCCTCCACTTT; CDR3: CASSEGVVGQGYSPLHF
size: .; D: .; J: TRBJ2-5; V: TRBV7-2; DNA: TGTGCCAGCAGCTTAGAAGGGATGGGGAAGACCCAGTACTTC; CDR3: CASSLEGMGKTQYF
size: .; D: .; J: TRBJ2-7; V: TRBV11-2; DNA: TGTGCCAGCAGCTGGGGACTTCGACTATCCTACGAGCAGTACTTC; CDR3: CASSWGLRLSYEQYF
size: few; D: .; J: TRBJ1-2; V: TRBV7-2; DNA: TGTGCCAGCAGCCCTGGGAGTCAGGGGACTGGCTACACCTTC; CDR3: CASSPGSQGTGYTF
size: .; D: TRBD2; J: TRBJ2-7; V: TRBV4-1; DNA: TGCGCCAGCAGCCAAGCGGCTAGCGGGAGGGCCTACGAGCAGTACTTC; CDR3: CASSQAASGRAYEQYF
size: .; D: .; J: TRBJ1-1; V: TRBV4-3; DNA: TGCGCCAGCAGCCCTGGTGGGGATTATGGGACTGAAGCTTTCTTT; CDR3: CASSPGGDYGTEAFF
size: few; D: .; J: TRBJ1-1; V: TRBV7-9; DNA: TGTGCCAGCAGCTTAGGGGGGCAGGGCGAAGCTTTCTTT; CDR3: CASSLGGQGEAFF
size: .; D: TRBD1; J: TRBJ2-7; V: TRBV29-1; DNA: TGCAGCGCGTGGTCAGGGGGCCTCTCCTACGAGCAGTACTTC; CDR3: CSAWSGGLSYEQYF
size: few; D: .; J: TRBJ2-5; V: TRBV19; DNA: TGTGCCAGTAGTAATGGGTTTTTGGAGACCCAGTACTTC; CDR3: CASSNGFLETQYF
size: few; D: .; J: TRBJ1-1; V: TRBV4-3; DNA: TGCGCCAGCAGCCAAAGTACGCCAGGGAGCACTGAAGCTTTCTTT; CDR3: CASSQSTPGSTEAFF
size: .; D: .; J: TRBJ2-7; V: TRBV2; DNA: TGTGCCAGCCGGAACCGATTAAGGGCCCCCTACGAGCAGTACTTC; CDR3: CASRNRLRAPYEQYF